This T cell receptor beta chain was observed in a study of a mutant IDH1 vaccine in newly diagnosed glioma. Across the whole study: Vaccine dosing followed radiotherapy by 4-6 weeks, or accompanied temozolomide cycles. There were about 62% males and around 38% females among treated patients, whose mean age was 40.4 years. Earlier treatment was radiotherapy, temozolomide, or both, with most getting both.

Data came from immunoSEQ multiplex PCR; TCRdb stores just in-frame clones and leaves some out. The repertoire holds some 66,000 clones, with 80% to 85% as singletons. In germline, CDR1 is SGHVS, CDR2 FNYEAQ. V shed 2 bases and J 5 bases; nucleotides not matched to a gene: 2. The CDR3 consists of 15 residues. Time point denoted: week 35, safety follow-up. Mutant IDH1 20-mer peptide, at 300 ug, made up each vaccine dose, with topical imiquimod. Each patient was administered eight vaccinations, scheduled in weeks 1, 3, 5, 7, 11, 15, 19 and 23. In regard to this clone: The antigen is unknown.

The TCR sequence derives from a young man with glioma. The chain is built from TRBV7-6 and TRBJ1-6; 8 positions agree with TRBD1. The source material was PBMCs, sampled from a glioma patient whose treatment included an IDH1 peptide vaccine. The chain's CDR3 is CASSLQGANNSPLHF. The CDR3, as DNA: TGTGCCAGCAGCTTACAGGGGGCGAATAATTCACCCCTCCACTTT. Combining the CDR3 with reference TRBV7-6 and TRBJ1-6 gives the whole variable domain GAGVSQSPRYKVTKRGQDVALRCDPISGHVSLYWYRQALGQGPEFLTYFNYEAQQDKSGLPNDRFSAERPEGSISTLTIQRTEQRDSAMYRCASSLQGANNSPLHFGNGTRLTVT.